The rows below give T cell receptor beta chains drawn from one sample of a study of tumor-infiltrating lymphocytes in primary liver carcinoma. TCRdb re-derived calls from the multiplex PCR reads in MiXCR, one entry per CDR3 protein. The profile shows under 90,000 distinct CDR3 sequences, over 60% of them singletons. Sequencing input: liver tumor tissue from sampling region 1. These receptor sequences come from a man aged 40-49 years with primary liver carcinoma and hepatitis B virus infection. CDR3s include the opening cysteine and the closing phenylalanine or tryptophan. D genes are given only for firm matches. Size is stated for part of the rows, as once, few or many counts, or as a class when the clone is expanded.

d_call: NA; cdr3_length: 17; clone_size: NA; j_call: TRBJ2-2; v_call: TRBV12-3/TRBV12-4; cdr3_aa: CASSLVSSGPSTEELFF; cdr3_nt: TGTGCCAGCAGTTTAGTGAGTAGCGGCCCATCCACCGAGGAGCTGTTTTTT
d_call: NA; cdr3_length: 15; clone_size: NA; j_call: TRBJ2-5; v_call: TRBV11-2; cdr3_aa: CASSFGISRKETQYF; cdr3_nt: TGTGCCAGCAGCTTCGGGATTAGCAGGAAAGAGACCCAGTACTTC
d_call: NA; cdr3_length: 14; clone_size: NA; j_call: TRBJ2-3; v_call: TRBV7-2; cdr3_aa: CASSLDSGADTQYF; cdr3_nt: TGTGCCAGCAGCTTGGATAGCGGCGCAGATACGCAGTATTTT
d_call: NA; cdr3_length: 13; clone_size: NA; j_call: TRBJ2-2; v_call: TRBV5-4; cdr3_aa: CASSLSSSGELFF; cdr3_nt: TGTGCCAGCAGCTTGAGCTCGAGTGGAGAACTGTTTTTT
d_call: TRBD2; cdr3_length: 22; clone_size: NA; j_call: TRBJ2-7; v_call: TRBV11-2; cdr3_aa: CASILRPNRRGLAGEAKVEQYF; cdr3_nt: TGTGCCAGCATCTTAAGACCTAACAGAAGAGGACTAGCGGGAGAAGCAAAGGTCGAGCAGTACTTC
d_call: NA; cdr3_length: 16; clone_size: NA; j_call: TRBJ1-6; v_call: TRBV4-1; cdr3_aa: CASSQEPGNYNSPLQF; cdr3_nt: TGCGCCAGTAGCCAAGAGCCGGGCAACTATAATTCACCCCTCCAATTT
d_call: NA; cdr3_length: 15; clone_size: NA; j_call: TRBJ2-2; v_call: TRBV11-2; cdr3_aa: CASSLLKANTGELFF; cdr3_nt: TGTGCCAGCAGCTTACTCAAGGCGAACACCGGGGAGCTGTTTTTT
d_call: TRBD2; cdr3_length: 13; clone_size: NA; j_call: TRBJ2-5; v_call: TRBV29-1; cdr3_aa: CSVAGRAAETQCF; cdr3_nt: TGCAGTGTTGCTGGGAGGGCCGCTGAGACCCAGTGCTTC
d_call: NA; cdr3_length: 11; clone_size: NA; j_call: TRBJ1-2; v_call: TRBV29-1; cdr3_aa: CSVGDHYGYTF; cdr3_nt: TGCAGCGTTGGAGATCACTATGGCTACACCTTC
d_call: NA; cdr3_length: 15; clone_size: NA; j_call: TRBJ1-2; v_call: TRBV6-6; cdr3_aa: CASSYSLLVEHDYAF; cdr3_nt: TGTGCCAGCAGTTACTCGCTCCTGGTAGAACATGACTACGCCTTC
d_call: NA; cdr3_length: 16; clone_size: NA; j_call: TRBJ1-1; v_call: TRBV28; cdr3_aa: CGSTPAFVGAGTEAFF; cdr3_nt: TGTGGCAGCACCCCTGCCTTTGTGGGGGCAGGGACTGAAGCTTTCTTT
d_call: NA; cdr3_length: 12; clone_size: NA; j_call: TRBJ1-1; v_call: TRBV14; cdr3_aa: CVSSQCRPEAFF; cdr3_nt: TGTGTCAGCAGTCAATGCCGGCCTGAAGCTTTCTTT
d_call: TRBD2; cdr3_length: 16; clone_size: NA; j_call: TRBJ2-1; v_call: TRBV4-2; cdr3_aa: CAGSVTWTSGDNEQSF; cdr3_nt: TGTGCCGGCAGCGTAACCTGGACTAGCGGGGACAATGAGCAGTCCTTC
d_call: NA; cdr3_length: 12; clone_size: NA; j_call: TRBJ1-1; v_call: TRBV29-1; cdr3_aa: CSLVETTTEVFF; cdr3_nt: TGCAGCCTTGTGGAAACGACCACTGAAGTTTTCTTT
d_call: NA; cdr3_length: 13; clone_size: NA; j_call: TRBJ2-7; v_call: TRBV11-2; cdr3_aa: CTSSLSKLTSQYF; cdr3_nt: TGTACCAGCAGCTTAAGTAAGCTAACGTCGCAGTACTTC
d_call: NA; cdr3_length: 15; clone_size: once; j_call: TRBJ2-3; v_call: TRBV5-1; cdr3_aa: CASSLVCGSTDTQYF; cdr3_nt: TGCGCCAGCAGCTTGGTTTGCGGGAGCACAGATACGCAGTATTTT
d_call: NA; cdr3_length: 12; clone_size: NA; j_call: TRBJ2-4; v_call: TRBV12-3/TRBV12-4; cdr3_aa: CASSPRRDIRYF; cdr3_nt: TGTGCCAGCAGTCCCAGGAGGGACATTCGGTACTTC
d_call: TRBD2; cdr3_length: 16; clone_size: many; j_call: TRBJ2-5; v_call: TRBV7-8; cdr3_aa: CASSLSLAGRQETQYF; cdr3_nt: TGTGCCAGCAGCTTATCCCTAGCGGGCCGTCAAGAGACCCAGTACTTC
d_call: NA; cdr3_length: 15; clone_size: once; j_call: TRBJ2-1; v_call: TRBV6-5; cdr3_aa: CASSVLAGSYNGQFF; cdr3_nt: TGTGCCAGCAGTGTACTAGCAGGATCCTACAATGGGCAGTTCTTC
d_call: NA; cdr3_length: 15; clone_size: few; j_call: TRBJ1-4; v_call: TRBV5-1; cdr3_aa: CASSLESGTGEKLFF; cdr3_nt: TGCGCCAGCAGCCTAGAATCCGGGACGGGTGAAAAACTGTTTTTT
d_call: NA; cdr3_length: 16; clone_size: NA; j_call: TRBJ2-1; v_call: TRBV29-1; cdr3_aa: CSVEWDGIRSYNEQFF; cdr3_nt: TGCAGCGTTGAATGGGACGGGATTAGATCTTATAATGAGCAATTCTTC
d_call: NA; cdr3_length: 13; clone_size: NA; j_call: TRBJ1-2; v_call: TRBV11-1; cdr3_aa: CASSSALYYGYAF; cdr3_nt: TGTGCCAGCAGCTCGGCACTGTATTATGGCTACGCCTTC
d_call: NA; cdr3_length: 14; clone_size: NA; j_call: TRBJ2-5; v_call: TRBV20-1; cdr3_aa: CNARVVRGGETQYF; cdr3_nt: TGCAATGCTAGGGTGGTGCGGGGTGGAGAGACCCAGTACTTC
d_call: TRBD2; cdr3_length: 16; clone_size: NA; j_call: TRBJ2-1; v_call: TRBV11-2; cdr3_aa: CLSSQLRPSGYNEQFF; cdr3_nt: TGTCTCAGCAGTCAACTCCGGCCTAGCGGCTACAATGAGCAGTTCTTC
d_call: TRBD2; cdr3_length: 14; clone_size: many; j_call: TRBJ2-7; v_call: TRBV29-1; cdr3_aa: CSARTGLAGGEQYF; cdr3_nt: TGCAGCGCACGGACGGGGCTAGCGGGCGGGGAGCAGTACTTC
d_call: NA; cdr3_length: 16; clone_size: NA; j_call: TRBJ2-7; v_call: TRBV7-9; cdr3_aa: CASSLTSGSTPYEQYF; cdr3_nt: TGTGCCAGCAGTTTGACTAGTGGGAGTACCCCCTACGAGCAGTACTTC
d_call: NA; cdr3_length: 16; clone_size: once; j_call: TRBJ1-1; v_call: TRBV6-1; cdr3_aa: CASSELGGTGNTEVFF; cdr3_nt: TGTGCCAGCAGTGAATTGGGAGGGACGGGCAACACTGAAGTTTTCTTT
d_call: TRBD1; cdr3_length: 15; clone_size: NA; j_call: TRBJ1-3; v_call: TRBV19; cdr3_aa: CASNSDRADGDTIYF; cdr3_nt: TGTGCCAGTAATTCCGACAGGGCGGACGGAGACACCATATATTTT
d_call: TRBD1; cdr3_length: 17; clone_size: many; j_call: TRBJ1-3; v_call: TRBV5-4; cdr3_aa: CASSAWDRAGSGNTIYF; cdr3_nt: TGTGCCAGCAGCGCTTGGGACAGGGCTGGGTCTGGAAACACCATATATTTT
d_call: NA; cdr3_length: 14; clone_size: many; j_call: TRBJ2-7; v_call: TRBV6-5; cdr3_aa: CASSYHRGGYEQYF; cdr3_nt: TGTGCCAGCAGTTACCACAGGGGAGGGTACGAGCAGTACTTC
d_call: NA; cdr3_length: 15; clone_size: NA; j_call: TRBJ1-6; v_call: TRBV18; cdr3_aa: CASSPPEGLQSHLHF; cdr3_nt: TGTGCCAGCTCACCACCGGAGGGGCTCCAATCACACCTCCACTTT
d_call: NA; cdr3_length: 12; clone_size: many; j_call: TRBJ2-2; v_call: TRBV6-5; cdr3_aa: CASSAGAGELFF; cdr3_nt: TGTGCCAGCAGCGCCGGCGCCGGGGAGCTGTTTTTT
d_call: NA; cdr3_length: 15; clone_size: NA; j_call: TRBJ1-1; v_call: TRBV7-9; cdr3_aa: CARSPQGLMHTEAFF; cdr3_nt: TGTGCCAGAAGCCCTCAGGGGCTAATGCACACTGAAGCTTTCTTT
d_call: NA; cdr3_length: 16; clone_size: many; j_call: TRBJ2-6; v_call: TRBV6-5; cdr3_aa: CASSYSEGLGANVLTF; cdr3_nt: TGTGCCAGCAGTTACTCCGAGGGTCTTGGGGCCAACGTCCTGACTTTC
d_call: TRBD2; cdr3_length: 16; clone_size: NA; j_call: TRBJ2-1; v_call: TRBV30; cdr3_aa: CAWCRAGTSGKDEQFF; cdr3_nt: TGTGCCTGGTGTCGGGCGGGGACTAGCGGGAAAGATGAGCAGTTCTTC
d_call: TRBD2; cdr3_length: 14; clone_size: many; j_call: TRBJ2-5; v_call: TRBV10-3; cdr3_aa: CAIRRTSGEETQYF; cdr3_nt: TGTGCCATCAGGAGGACTAGCGGGGAAGAGACCCAGTACTTC
d_call: TRBD1; cdr3_length: 14; clone_size: many; j_call: TRBJ2-5; v_call: TRBV29-1; cdr3_aa: CSARQGMNQETQYF; cdr3_nt: TGCAGCGCAAGACAGGGGATGAACCAAGAGACCCAGTACTTC
d_call: TRBD2; cdr3_length: 15; clone_size: once; j_call: TRBJ2-7; v_call: TRBV4-1; cdr3_aa: CASSPLGLAVYEQYF; cdr3_nt: TGCGCCAGCAGCCCACTGGGTCTAGCGGTTTACGAGCAGTACTTC
d_call: TRBD1; cdr3_length: 16; clone_size: NA; j_call: TRBJ2-3; v_call: TRBV29-1; cdr3_aa: CSVELRDRGAADTRYF; cdr3_nt: TGCAGCGTTGAACTCCGGGACAGGGGAGCTGCAGATACGCGGTATTTT
d_call: NA; cdr3_length: 14; clone_size: NA; j_call: TRBJ1-5; v_call: TRBV10-3; cdr3_aa: CAIRRGEGNQPQHF; cdr3_nt: TGTGCCATCAGGAGGGGGGAGGGAAATCAACCCCAGCATTTT
d_call: NA; cdr3_length: 15; clone_size: NA; j_call: TRBJ2-7; v_call: TRBV4-1; cdr3_aa: CASSQWTEIAYEQYF; cdr3_nt: TGCGCCAGCAGCCAATGGACTGAGATAGCCTACGAGCAGTACTTC
d_call: NA; cdr3_length: 14; clone_size: NA; j_call: TRBJ2-7; v_call: TRBV6-5; cdr3_aa: CASRWAGRPYEQYF; cdr3_nt: TGTGCCAGCAGATGGGCGGGAAGGCCCTACGAGCAGTACTTC